The text below deals with one TCR beta chain. The data are from a study of patients and donors after allogeneic stem cell transplantation. TCRdb re-called the RT-PCR reads through MiXCR, storing one row per CDR3 protein. Here the sample spans 390,000 or so distinct CDR3 sequences, 16% being singletons. With 5 bases clipped from V and 3 bases from J, the junction kept 11 bases outside the gene matches. Germline V lookup: CDR1 SEHNR, CDR2 FQNEAQ (reference sequence). CDR3 length equals 16 residues. The chain has TRBV7-9 and TRBJ2-5, with 8 nucleotides matching TRBD2. Specimen: blood, either unsorted or a sorted T cell fraction (not recorded which). This clonotype was sampled from a human donor who was either an allogeneic HSCT recipient or a stem cell or donor lymphocyte infusion donor (not recorded which). It is not recorded whose cells these are; they may come from a transplant donor. CDR3 loop: CASSPGDSGGEETQYF. CDR3 nucleotides: TGTGCCAGCAGCCCGGGCGATTCGGGGGGGGAAGAGACCCAGTACTTC.